The rows below give T cell receptor beta chains drawn from one sample of a study of T cells in localized non-small cell lung cancer. Clones were sequenced by immunoSEQ multiplex PCR, and TCRdb holds only the in-frame ones, with some missing. This table has under 40,000 clones, 85% to 90% appearing once. Sample: peripheral blood, taken before any cancer treatment. These receptors originate from a woman aged 40-75 years with stage I lung adenocarcinoma. Each CDR3 is given with its conserved first and last residue.

j_call v_call cdr3_aa
TRBJ1-4 TRBV11-1 CASSPWTNEKLFF
TRBJ1-1 TRBV19 CASSPPRTFSTEAFF
TRBJ1-1 TRBV2 CASRYRRMMNTEAFF
TRBJ2-3 TRBV7-8 CASSLAMTSGAGTDTQYF
TRBJ1-3 TRBV14 CASSVGTSGNTIYF
TRBJ1-1 TRBV9 CASSRGRQQVTTEAFF
TRBJ2-1 TRBV5-1 CASSLGLAPILNEQFF
TRBJ1-1 TRBV5-4 CASSSYFQGETEAFF
TRBJ2-7 TRBV4-3 CASSQESVLPYEQYF
TRBJ2-5 TRBV4-2 CASSTNTGEGETQYF
TRBJ2-1 TRBV6-5 CASSYVSSYNEQFF
TRBJ2-6 TRBV2 CASLQGLFAGANVLTF
TRBJ1-5 TRBV7-6 CASSLKGNQPQHF
TRBJ1-5 TRBV2 CASSLRANQPQHF
TRBJ1-5 TRBV29-1 CSIGQGLNQPQHF
TRBJ1-1 TRBV4-1 CASSQGWTGWKTEAFF
TRBJ2-5 TRBV30 CAWSPGTSGGQETQYF
TRBJ2-1 TRBV27 CASSVDRDNEQFF
TRBJ1-3 TRBV7-2 CASSWGQGAGNTIYF
TRBJ2-7 TRBV18 CASSPQDYEQYF
TRBJ1-2 TRBV19 CASGMTVPYGYTF
TRBJ2-5 TRBV10-3 CAISESGENKETQYF
TRBJ2-7 TRBV28 CASGGSGEQYF
TRBJ2-1 TRBV5-1 CASSVKRGSSYNEQFF
TRBJ2-7 TRBV4-3 CASSHQAGGHEQYF
TRBJ1-4 TRBV6-6 CASSGGQTTNEKLFF
TRBJ2-5 TRBV9 CASSRGPPQETQYF
TRBJ2-1 TRBV21-1 CASSKVGGGGVTYNEQFF
TRBJ1-3 TRBV4-1 CASSLRSDGSGNTIYF
TRBJ2-7 TRBV28 CASSLLLTGGDEQYF
TRBJ2-2 TRBV5-1 CASSLREAGELFF
TRBJ2-1 TRBV11-2 CASSLDPKSTYNEQFF
TRBJ2-1 TRBV9 CASSVEGTSGRLEQFF
TRBJ2-1 TRBV5-1 CASSLEGRNNEQFF
TRBJ2-5 TRBV28 CASSGGGGLPETQYF
TRBJ2-1 TRBV4-2 CASSQGGSNEQFF
TRBJ2-1 TRBV7-6 CASSLIRETNNEQFF
TRBJ1-5 TRBV2 CASSEGLSNQPQHF
TRBJ2-5 TRBV7-2 CASSLRGREGETQYF
TRBJ2-3 TRBV4-3 CASSQDGQRGDTQYF
TRBJ2-7 TRBV6-5 CASSYSTLPGGYEQYF
TRBJ1-5 TRBV27 CASSAVGGGHHNQPQHF
TRBJ2-7 TRBV7-6 CASSLAPGQTYEQYF